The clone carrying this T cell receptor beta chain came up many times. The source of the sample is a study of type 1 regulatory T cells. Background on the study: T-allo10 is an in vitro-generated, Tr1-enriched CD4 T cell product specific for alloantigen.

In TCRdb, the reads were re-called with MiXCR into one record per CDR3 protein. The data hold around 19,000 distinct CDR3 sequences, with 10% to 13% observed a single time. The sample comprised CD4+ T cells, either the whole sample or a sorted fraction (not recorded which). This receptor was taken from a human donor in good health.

The CDR3 sequence is CSTLRPGGNEQFF. The CDR3 DNA reads TGCAGTACCCTCAGACCGGGGGGCAATGAGCAGTTCTTC. This chain connects TRBV20-1 to TRBJ2-1; 7 bases align to TRBD2. J lost 6 bases, V lost 8 bases, and 10 bases had no gene match. The CDR3 loop spans 13 amino acids. Germline V gene sequence: CDR1 DFQATT, CDR2 SNEGSKA (reference sequence).